This T cell receptor beta chain is drawn from a study of shared clonotypes between healthy human individuals. Generated by immunoSEQ multiplex PCR, the TCRdb table keeps only in-frame clones and is missing some. The sample carries some 2,500,000 clones, approximately 93% recorded once. Germline CDR1 and CDR2: LNHNV and YYDKDF (reference sequence). This CDR3 has 16 amino acids. V was pared by 6 bases and J by 0 bases, with 18 bases between. The sample holds one count of this clone. Donors were Caucasian adults residing in Nashville, Tennessee, USA. From CD4+ cells came CD45RA+ naive and CD45RA-negative memory subsets.

Sequencing used naive CD4+ T cells from PBMCs. Described subset: CD45RA+ positively selected. This sequence was found in a man between 18 and 35 years old in good health. Some clones in this sample may be carry-over from other donors' samples. The gene calls are TRBV15 and TRBJ2-7; D is unresolved. CDR3 residues: CATSSGRQDPSYEQYF. The CDR3 bases are TGTGCCACCAGTTCAGGCCGTCAGGACCCCTCCTACGAGCAGTACTTC. The full variable domain, completed using reference TRBV15 and TRBJ2-7, is DAMVIQNPRYQVTQFGKPVTLSCSQTLNHNVMYWYQQKSSQAPKLLFHYYDKDFNNEADTPDNFQSRRPNTSFCFLDIRSPGLGDTAMYLCATSSGRQDPSYEQYFGPGTRLTVT.